This TCR beta chain was retrieved from a study of blood T cell repertoires in COVID-19. Study overall: Sites in the United States, Italy and Spain provided acute and convalescent COVID-19 samples. T cells, B-cell-depleted T cells, or PBMCs supplied cDNA or gDNA.

Study processing details: Amplification of reference gene primers was used by the study to estimate nucleated cell counts. Generated by immunoSEQ multiplex PCR, the TCRdb table keeps only in-frame clones and is missing some. V and J calls plus clone size are reproduced from that table; the DNA served to infer D and trimming. The sample has almost 350,000 clones, roughly 90% seen once; the top ten hold under 5%. Seattle-derived patients entered the study during active infection and were followed longitudinally. The sequence was collected from a woman aged 55-75 years with COVID-19, enrolled during active disease. Sequenced: peripheral blood.

CDR3 amino acids: CASSLGTGNNEQYF. CDR3 bases: TGCGCCAGCAGCTTGGGGACAGGGAACAACGAGCAGTACTTC. The chain joins TRBV5-1 to TRBJ2-7, with 8 bases aligning to TRBD1. The V and J ends lost 0 bases and 5 bases, in that order; junction bases with no gene match: 4. Germline V gene data show CDR1 as SGHRS and CDR2 as YFSETQ. The CDR3 is 14 residues long. Full variable domain (missing parts from reference TRBV5-1 and TRBJ2-7): KAGVTQTPRYLIKTRGQQVTLSCSPISGHRSVSWYQQTPGQGLQFLFEYFSETQRNKGNFPGRFSGRQFSNSRSEMNVSTLELGDSALYLCASSLGTGNNEQYFGPGTRLTVT.